The entry below gives a single T cell receptor (beta chain) sequence along with its context. Its antigen is not known. This specimen belongs to a study of human T cells and chemical hapten exposure. Via MiXCR, TCRdb re-called the RACE reads, giving one row per CDR3 protein. The sample holds 80,000 to 95,000 distinct CDR3 sequences, around 10% seen once. As to time point: patch test 2, 6 weeks after DPC sensitization. As to treatment: therapeutic diphenylcyclopropenone sensitization with weekly scalp DPC. Germline CDR1 SGHTA, CDR2 FQGTGA. With V trimmed by 3 bases and J by 4 bases, 0 bases remained unmatched. There are 13 residues in the CDR3. Study findings and constraints: Patch test score showed a positive correlation with PT1 expanded TCR counts.

The V call is TRBV7-3, the J call TRBJ2-1; 7 positions match TRBD1. The sample in question was whole blood, obtained in connection with sensitization to the hapten diphenylcyclopropenone (DPC). This sequence originates from a man aged 40-49 years with alopecia areata. Some clones in this sample may be carry-over from other donors' samples. The CDR3 DNA sequence: TGTGCCAGCAGCTTGACAGGGTACAATGAGCAGTTCTTC. This gives the protein CASSLTGYNEQFF.